This T cell receptor (beta chain) was identified during a study of blood T cell repertoires in COVID-19. This table comes from immunoSEQ multiplex PCR, and its TCRdb copy is limited to in-frame clones, with some not included. The sample lists fewer than 70,000 clones; around 84% were seen once. The sample taken for sequencing was peripheral blood. This receptor was obtained from a woman in her sixties or seventies with acute or convalescent COVID-19.

CDR3 sequence: CASSLAHSSDTQYF. CDR3 in DNA: TGCGCCAGCAGCTTGGCGCACAGCTCAGATACGCAGTATTTT. This sequence joins TRBV5-1 and TRBJ2-3; the D is unclear. The ends were cut back, 0 bases at V and 4 bases at J, with 9 bases in the middle. The CDR3 sequence is 14 residues long. Germline CDR1 reads SGHRS; CDR2 reads YFSETQ.